This TCR beta chain was obtained from a study of blood T cells in healthy people across ages. Study-wide results and caveats: Both naive CD4+ cell counts and diversity were greater in long-lived donors than in aged donors. Strong correlation linked observed beta diversity and percent naive T cells. Measured against age, TCR beta diversity per million T cells decreased in a roughly linear manner.

In regard to this clonotype: Its antigen is not known.

Then a second PCR, running roughly 6 to 12 cycles, was carried out with a sample-barcoded 5' primer and a J-beta primer mix. All cDNA molecules were each tagged by a template-switch adaptor with 12 random nucleotides. TCRdb reanalysed the 5' RACE reads using MiXCR and keeps one entry per CDR3 protein. The sample lists hundreds of thousands of distinct CDR3 sequences, approximately 22% occurring once. V was clipped by 2 bases and J by 1 base, with 11 bases between them. The CDR3 runs to 15 residues. The rearrangement joins TRBV12-3 or TRBV12-4 to TRBJ2-5, with D hard to call. The clonotype originates from a man aged 65 to 79 in good health. What was sequenced was blood. CDR3 DNA: TGTGCCAGCAGTTTAACCCCGACTGTCCAAGAGACCCAGTACTTC. This sequence encodes CASSLTPTVQETQYF.